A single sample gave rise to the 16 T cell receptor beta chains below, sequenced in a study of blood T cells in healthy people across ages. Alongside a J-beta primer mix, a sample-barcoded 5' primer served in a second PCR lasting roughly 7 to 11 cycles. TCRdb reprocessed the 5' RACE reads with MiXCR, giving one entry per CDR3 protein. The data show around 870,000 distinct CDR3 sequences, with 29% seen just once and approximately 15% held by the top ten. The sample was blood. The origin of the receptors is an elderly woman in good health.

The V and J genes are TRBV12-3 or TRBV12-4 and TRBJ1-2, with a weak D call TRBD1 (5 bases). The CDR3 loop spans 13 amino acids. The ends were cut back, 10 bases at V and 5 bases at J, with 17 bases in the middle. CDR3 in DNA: TGTGCCAACAGAGGACAAGGAGGATATGGCTACACCTTC. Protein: CANRGQGGYGYTF.

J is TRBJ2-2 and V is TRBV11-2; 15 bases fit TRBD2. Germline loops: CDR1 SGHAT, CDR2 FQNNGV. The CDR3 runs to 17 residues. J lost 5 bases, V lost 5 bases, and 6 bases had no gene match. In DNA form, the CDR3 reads TGTGCCAGCAGCCAGGGTGGACTAGCGGGGGGGACCGGGGAGCTGTTTTTT. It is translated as CASSQGGLAGGTGELFF. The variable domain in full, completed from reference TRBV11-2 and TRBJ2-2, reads EAGVAQSPRYKIIEKRQSVAFWCNPISGHATLYWYQQILGQGPKLLIQFQNNGVVDDSQLPKDRFSAERLKGVDSTLKIQPAKLEDSAVYLCASSQGGLAGGTGELFFGEGSRLTVL.

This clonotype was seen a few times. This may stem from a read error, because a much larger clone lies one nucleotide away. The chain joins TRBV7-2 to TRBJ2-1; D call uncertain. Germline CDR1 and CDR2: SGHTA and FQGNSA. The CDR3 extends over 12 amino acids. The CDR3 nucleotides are TGTGCCAGCACCGGGCGCCTCAATGAGCAGGTCTTC. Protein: CASTGRLNEQVF.

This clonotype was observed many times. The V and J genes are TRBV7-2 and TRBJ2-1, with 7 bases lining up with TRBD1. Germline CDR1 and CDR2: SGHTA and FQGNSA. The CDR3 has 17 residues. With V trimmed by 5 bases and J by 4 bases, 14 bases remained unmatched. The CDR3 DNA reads TGTGCCAGCAGCCTCGACAGGGTTATGTATATTTACAATGAGCAGTTCTTC. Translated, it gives CASSLDRVMYIYNEQFF.

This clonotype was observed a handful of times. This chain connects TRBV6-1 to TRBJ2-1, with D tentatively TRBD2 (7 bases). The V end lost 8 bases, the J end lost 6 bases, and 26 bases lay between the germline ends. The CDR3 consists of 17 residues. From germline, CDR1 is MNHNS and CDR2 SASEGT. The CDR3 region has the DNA TGTGCCAGCTGGCGGGGGCGAGCGGGGCCTACCTGCAATGAGCAGTTCTTC. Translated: CASWRGRAGPTCNEQFF.

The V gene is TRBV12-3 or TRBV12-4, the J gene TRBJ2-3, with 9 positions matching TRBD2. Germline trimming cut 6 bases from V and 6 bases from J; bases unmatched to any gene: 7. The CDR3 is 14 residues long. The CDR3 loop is CASREASGIDTQYF. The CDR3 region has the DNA TGTGCCAGCAGGGAGGCTAGCGGGATTGATACGCAGTATTTT.

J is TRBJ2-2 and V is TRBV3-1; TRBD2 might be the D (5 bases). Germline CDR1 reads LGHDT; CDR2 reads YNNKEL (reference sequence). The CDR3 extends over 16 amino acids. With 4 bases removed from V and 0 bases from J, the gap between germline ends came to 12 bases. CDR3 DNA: TGTGCCAGCAGCCGGGCCGGGAAAACGAACACCGGGGAGCTGTTTTTT. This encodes CASSRAGKTNTGELFF.

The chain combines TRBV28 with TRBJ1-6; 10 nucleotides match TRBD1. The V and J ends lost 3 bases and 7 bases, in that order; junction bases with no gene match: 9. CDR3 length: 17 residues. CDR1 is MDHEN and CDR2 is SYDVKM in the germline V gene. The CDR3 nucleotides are TGTGCCAGCAGTTTTGGAAAGGGACAGGGGTACAATTCACCCCTCCACTTT. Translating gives CASSFGKGQGYNSPLHF.

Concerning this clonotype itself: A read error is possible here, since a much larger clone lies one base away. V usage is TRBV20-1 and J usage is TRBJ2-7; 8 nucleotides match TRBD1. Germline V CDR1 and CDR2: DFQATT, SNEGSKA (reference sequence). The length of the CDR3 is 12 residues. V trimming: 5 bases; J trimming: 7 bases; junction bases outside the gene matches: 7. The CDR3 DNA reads TGCAGTGCTGGACAGGGATACAATGAGCAGTACTTC. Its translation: CSAGQGYNEQYF.

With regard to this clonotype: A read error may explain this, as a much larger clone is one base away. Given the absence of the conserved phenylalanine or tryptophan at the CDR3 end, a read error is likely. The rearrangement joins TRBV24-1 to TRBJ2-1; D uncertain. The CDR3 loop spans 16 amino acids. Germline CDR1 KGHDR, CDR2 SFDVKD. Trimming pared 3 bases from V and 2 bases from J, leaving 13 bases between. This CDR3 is CATSDGNRIPYNEQFV. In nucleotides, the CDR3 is TGTGCCACCAGTGATGGAAACAGAATCCCCTACAATGAGCAGTTCGTC.

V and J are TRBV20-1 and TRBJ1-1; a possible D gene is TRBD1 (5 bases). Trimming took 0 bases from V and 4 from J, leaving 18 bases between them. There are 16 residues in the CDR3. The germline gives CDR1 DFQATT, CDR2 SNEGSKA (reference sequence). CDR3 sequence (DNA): TGCAGTGCTAGAGATCCGGGGGGGATATCGGGCACTGAAGCTTTCTTT. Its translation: CSARDPGGISGTEAFF.

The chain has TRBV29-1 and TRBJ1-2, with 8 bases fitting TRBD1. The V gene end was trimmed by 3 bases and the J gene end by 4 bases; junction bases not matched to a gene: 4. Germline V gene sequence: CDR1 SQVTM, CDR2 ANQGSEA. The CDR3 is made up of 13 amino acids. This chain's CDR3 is CSVERQGLYGYTF. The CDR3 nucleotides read TGCAGCGTTGAGAGACAGGGGCTCTATGGCTACACCTTC.

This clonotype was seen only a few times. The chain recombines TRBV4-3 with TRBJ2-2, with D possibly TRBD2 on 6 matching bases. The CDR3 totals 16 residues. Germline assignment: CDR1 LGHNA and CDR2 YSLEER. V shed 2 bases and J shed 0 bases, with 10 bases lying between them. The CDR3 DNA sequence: TGCGCCAGCAGCCAAAGTCCGGGGGCGAACACCGGGGAGCTGTTTTTT. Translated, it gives CASSQSPGANTGELFF.

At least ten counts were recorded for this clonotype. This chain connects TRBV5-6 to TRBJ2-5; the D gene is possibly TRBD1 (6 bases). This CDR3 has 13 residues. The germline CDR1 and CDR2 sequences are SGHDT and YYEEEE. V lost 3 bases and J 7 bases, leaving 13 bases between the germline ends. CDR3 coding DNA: TGTGCCAGCAGCTGGGGGCGCTCGGGGACCCAGTACTTC. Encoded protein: CASSWGRSGTQYF.

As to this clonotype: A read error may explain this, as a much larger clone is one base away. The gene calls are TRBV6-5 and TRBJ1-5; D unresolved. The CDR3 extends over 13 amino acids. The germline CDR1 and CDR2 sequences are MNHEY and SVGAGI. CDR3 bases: TGTGCCCGCAGCCCTACAGTCAATCAGCCCCAGCATTTT. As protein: CARSPTVNQPQHF.

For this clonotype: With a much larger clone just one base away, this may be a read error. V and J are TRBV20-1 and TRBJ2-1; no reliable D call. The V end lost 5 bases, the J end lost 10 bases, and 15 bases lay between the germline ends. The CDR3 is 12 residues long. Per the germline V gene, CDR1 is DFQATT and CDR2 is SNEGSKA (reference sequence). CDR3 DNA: TGCAGTGCTCTGAGACAAGCGTACGAGCAGTTCTTC. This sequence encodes CSALRQAYEQFF.